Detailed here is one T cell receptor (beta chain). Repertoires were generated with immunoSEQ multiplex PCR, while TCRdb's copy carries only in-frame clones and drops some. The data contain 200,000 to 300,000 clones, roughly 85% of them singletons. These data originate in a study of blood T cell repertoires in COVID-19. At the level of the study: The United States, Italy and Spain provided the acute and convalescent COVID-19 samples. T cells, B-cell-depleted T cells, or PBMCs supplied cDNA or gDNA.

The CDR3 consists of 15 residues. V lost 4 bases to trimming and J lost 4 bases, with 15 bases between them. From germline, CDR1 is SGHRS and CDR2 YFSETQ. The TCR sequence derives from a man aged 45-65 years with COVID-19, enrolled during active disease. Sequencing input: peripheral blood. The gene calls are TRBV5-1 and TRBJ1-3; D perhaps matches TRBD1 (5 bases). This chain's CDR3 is CASSSEAGPGNTIYF. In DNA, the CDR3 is TGCGCCAGCAGCAGTGAGGCAGGGCCAGGAAACACCATATATTTT.